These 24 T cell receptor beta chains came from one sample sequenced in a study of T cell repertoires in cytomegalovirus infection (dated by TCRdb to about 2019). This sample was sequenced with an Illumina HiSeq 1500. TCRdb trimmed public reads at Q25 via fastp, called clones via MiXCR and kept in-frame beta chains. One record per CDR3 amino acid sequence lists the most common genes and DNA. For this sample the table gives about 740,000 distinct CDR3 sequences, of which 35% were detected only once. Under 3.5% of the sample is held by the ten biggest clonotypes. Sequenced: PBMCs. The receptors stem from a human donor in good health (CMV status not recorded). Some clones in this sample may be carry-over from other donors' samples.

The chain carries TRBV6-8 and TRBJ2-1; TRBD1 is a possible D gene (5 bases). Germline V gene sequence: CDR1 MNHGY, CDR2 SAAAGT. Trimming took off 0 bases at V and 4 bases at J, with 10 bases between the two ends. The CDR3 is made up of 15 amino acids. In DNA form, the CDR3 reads TGTGCCAGCAGTTACTCTAGGGGAAGTTACAATGAGCAGTTCTTC. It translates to CASSYSRGSYNEQFF.

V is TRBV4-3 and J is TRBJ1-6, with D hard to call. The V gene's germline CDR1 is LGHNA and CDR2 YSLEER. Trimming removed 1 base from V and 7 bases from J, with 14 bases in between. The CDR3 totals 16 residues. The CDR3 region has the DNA TGCGCCAGCAGCCAAGGTCCCGGGCGGGGAAATTCACCCCTCCACTTT. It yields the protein CASSQGPGRGNSPLHF.

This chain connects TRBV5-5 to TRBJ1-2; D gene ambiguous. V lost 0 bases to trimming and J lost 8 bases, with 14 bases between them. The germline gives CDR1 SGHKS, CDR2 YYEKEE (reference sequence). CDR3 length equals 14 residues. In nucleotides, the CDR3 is TGTGCCAGCAGCTTGGCGGCGACATGGGTCGGCTACACCTTC. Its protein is CASSLAATWVGYTF.

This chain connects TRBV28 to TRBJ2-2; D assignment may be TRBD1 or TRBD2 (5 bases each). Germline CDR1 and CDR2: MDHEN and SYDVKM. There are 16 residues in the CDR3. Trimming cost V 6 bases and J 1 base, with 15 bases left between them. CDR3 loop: CASRGPVGKNTGELFF. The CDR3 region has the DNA TGTGCCAGCAGGGGACCCGTGGGAAAGAACACCGGGGAGCTGTTTTTT.

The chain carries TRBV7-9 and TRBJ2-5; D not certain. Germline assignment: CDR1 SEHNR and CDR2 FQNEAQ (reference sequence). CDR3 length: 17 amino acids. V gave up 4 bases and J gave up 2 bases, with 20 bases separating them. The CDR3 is CASSCDPRAVFQETQYF. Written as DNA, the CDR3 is TGTGCCAGCAGCTGTGACCCCCGGGCCGTATTTCAAGAGACCCAGTACTTC.

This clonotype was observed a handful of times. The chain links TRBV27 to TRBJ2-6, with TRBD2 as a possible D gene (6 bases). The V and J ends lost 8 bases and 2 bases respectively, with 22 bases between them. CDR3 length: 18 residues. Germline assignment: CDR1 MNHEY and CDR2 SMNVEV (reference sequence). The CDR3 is CASRRQSGPGAGANVLTF. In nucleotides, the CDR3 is TGTGCCAGCCGTAGGCAATCAGGGCCGGGGGCTGGGGCCAACGTCCTGACTTTC.

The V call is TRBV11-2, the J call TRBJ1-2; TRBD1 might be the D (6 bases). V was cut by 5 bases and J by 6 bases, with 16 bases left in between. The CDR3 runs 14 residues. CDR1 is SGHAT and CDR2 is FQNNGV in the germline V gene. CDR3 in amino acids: CASSRTGQNDGYTF. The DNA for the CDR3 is TGTGCCAGCAGCCGGACCGGACAGAACGATGGCTACACCTTC.

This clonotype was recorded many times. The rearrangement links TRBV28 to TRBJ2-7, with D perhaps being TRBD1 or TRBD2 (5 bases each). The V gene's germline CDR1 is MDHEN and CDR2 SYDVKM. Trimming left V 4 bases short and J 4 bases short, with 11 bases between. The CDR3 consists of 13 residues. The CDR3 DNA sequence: TGTGCCAGCAGTTCCCCCAGGGAGTACGAGCAGTACTTC. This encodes CASSSPREYEQYF.

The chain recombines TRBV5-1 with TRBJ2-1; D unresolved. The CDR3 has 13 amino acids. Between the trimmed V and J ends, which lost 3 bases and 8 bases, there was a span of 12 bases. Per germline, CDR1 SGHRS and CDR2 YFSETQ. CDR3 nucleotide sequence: TGCGCCAGCAGCTCTGACATGTTCCATGAGCAGTTCTTC. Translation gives CASSSDMFHEQFF.

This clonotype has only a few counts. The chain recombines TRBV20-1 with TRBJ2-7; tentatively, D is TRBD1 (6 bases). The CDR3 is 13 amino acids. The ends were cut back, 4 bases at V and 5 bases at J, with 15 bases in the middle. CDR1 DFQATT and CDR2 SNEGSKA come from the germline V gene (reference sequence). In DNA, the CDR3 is TGCAGTGCTAACGCAGGGGCCGACCACGAGCAGTACTTC. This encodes CSANAGADHEQYF.

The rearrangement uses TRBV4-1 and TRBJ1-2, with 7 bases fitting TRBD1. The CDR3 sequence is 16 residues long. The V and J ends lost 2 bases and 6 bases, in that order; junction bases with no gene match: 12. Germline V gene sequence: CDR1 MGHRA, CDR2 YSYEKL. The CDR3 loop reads CASSQTLNRQGHGYTF. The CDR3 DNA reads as TGCGCCAGCAGCCAAACCCTCAACCGACAGGGTCATGGCTACACCTTC.

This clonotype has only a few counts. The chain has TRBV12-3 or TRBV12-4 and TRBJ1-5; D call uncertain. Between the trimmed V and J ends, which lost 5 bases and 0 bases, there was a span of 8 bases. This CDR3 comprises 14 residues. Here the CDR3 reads CASSNDYSNQPQHF. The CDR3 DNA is TGTGCCAGCAGTAATGATTATAGCAATCAGCCCCAGCATTTT.

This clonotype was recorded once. The CDR3, as DNA: TGTGCCAGCAGTAGTCAGGGGATCTCTGGAAACACCATATATTTT. Translating gives CASSSQGISGNTIYF. The J gene is TRBJ1-3, the V gene TRBV28; D perhaps matches TRBD1 (6 bases). The CDR3 sequence is 15 residues long. The V end lost 5 bases, the J end lost 0 bases, and 11 bases lay between the germline ends. Germline CDR1 is MDHEN and CDR2 is SYDVKM.

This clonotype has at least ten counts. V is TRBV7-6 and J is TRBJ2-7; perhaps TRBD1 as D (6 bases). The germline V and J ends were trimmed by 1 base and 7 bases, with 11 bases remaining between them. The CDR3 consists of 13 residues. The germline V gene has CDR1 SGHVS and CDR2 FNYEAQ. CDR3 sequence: CASSLVRGSEQYF. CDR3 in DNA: TGTGCCAGCAGCTTAGTAAGGGGGAGTGAGCAGTACTTC.

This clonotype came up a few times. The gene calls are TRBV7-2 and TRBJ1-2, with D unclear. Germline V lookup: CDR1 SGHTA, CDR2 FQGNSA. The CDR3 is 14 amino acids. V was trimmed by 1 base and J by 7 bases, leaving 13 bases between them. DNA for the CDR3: TGTGCCAGCAGCTTAGTACGGAGGGAGGCTGGCTACACCTTC. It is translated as CASSLVRREAGYTF.

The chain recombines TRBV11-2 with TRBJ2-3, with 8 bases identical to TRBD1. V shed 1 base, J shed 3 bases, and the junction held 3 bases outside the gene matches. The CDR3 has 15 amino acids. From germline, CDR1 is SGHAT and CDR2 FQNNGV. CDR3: CASSLVDRETDTQYF. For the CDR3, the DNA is TGTGCCAGCAGCTTAGTGGACAGGGAGACAGATACGCAGTATTTT.

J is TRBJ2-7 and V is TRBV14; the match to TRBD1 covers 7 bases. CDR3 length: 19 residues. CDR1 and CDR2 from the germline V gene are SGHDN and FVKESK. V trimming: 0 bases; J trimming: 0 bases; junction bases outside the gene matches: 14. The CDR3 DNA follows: TGTGCCAGCAGCCAAGAAACCGCTGAGGGGGCTCTAGACTCCTACGAGCAGTACTTC. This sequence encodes CASSQETAEGALDSYEQYF. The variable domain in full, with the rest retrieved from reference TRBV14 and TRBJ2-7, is EAGVTQFPSHSVIEKGQTVTLRCDPISGHDNLYWYRRVMGKEIKFLLHFVKESKQDESGMPNNRFLAERTGGTYSTLKVQPAELEDSGVYFCASSQETAEGALDSYEQYFGPGTRLTVT.

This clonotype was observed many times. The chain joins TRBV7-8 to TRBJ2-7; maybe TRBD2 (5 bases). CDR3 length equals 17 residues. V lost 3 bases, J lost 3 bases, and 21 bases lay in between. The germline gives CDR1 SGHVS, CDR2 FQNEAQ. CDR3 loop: CASSFRGFDKRFYEQYF. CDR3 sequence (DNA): TGTGCCAGCAGCTTTAGAGGGTTTGACAAAAGATTCTACGAGCAGTACTTC.

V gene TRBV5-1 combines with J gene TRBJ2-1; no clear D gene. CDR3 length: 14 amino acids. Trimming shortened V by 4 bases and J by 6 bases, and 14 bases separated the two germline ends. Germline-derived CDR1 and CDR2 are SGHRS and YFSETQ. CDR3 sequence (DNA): TGCGCCAGCAGCCTCGACGTTATAGGCAATGAGCAGTTCTTC. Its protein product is CASSLDVIGNEQFF.

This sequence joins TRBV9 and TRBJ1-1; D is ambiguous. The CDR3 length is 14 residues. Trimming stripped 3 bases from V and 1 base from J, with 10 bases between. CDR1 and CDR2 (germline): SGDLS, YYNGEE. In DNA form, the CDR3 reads TGTGCCAGCAGCGAACCCCGCTGGAACACTGAAGCTTTCTTT. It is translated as CASSEPRWNTEAFF.

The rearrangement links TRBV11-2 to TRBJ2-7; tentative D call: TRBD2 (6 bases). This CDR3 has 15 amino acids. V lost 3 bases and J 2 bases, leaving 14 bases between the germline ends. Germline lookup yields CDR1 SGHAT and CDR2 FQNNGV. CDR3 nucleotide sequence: TGTGCCAGCAGCTTCGGGGGAAGAATAACCTACGAGCAGTACTTC. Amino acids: CASSFGGRITYEQYF. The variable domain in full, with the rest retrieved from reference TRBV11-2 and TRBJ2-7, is EAGVAQSPRYKIIEKRQSVAFWCNPISGHATLYWYQQILGQGPKLLIQFQNNGVVDDSQLPKDRFSAERLKGVDSTLKIQPAKLEDSAVYLCASSFGGRITYEQYFGPGTRLTVT.

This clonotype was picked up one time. This CDR3 reads CASSQDPGQNYGYTF. The CDR3 bases are TGTGCCAGCAGCCAAGATCCGGGACAGAATTATGGCTACACCTTC. The chain uses TRBV3-1 and TRBJ1-2, with TRBD1 matching over 7 bases. V was clipped by 0 bases and J by 5 bases; unmatched bases: 6. This CDR3 has 15 residues. Germline V lookup: CDR1 LGHDT, CDR2 YNNKEL (reference sequence).

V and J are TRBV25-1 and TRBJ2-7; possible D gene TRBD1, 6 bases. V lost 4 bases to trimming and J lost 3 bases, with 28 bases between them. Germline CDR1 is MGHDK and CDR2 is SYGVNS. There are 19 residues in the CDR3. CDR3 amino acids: CASSATHPPAGATLYEQYF. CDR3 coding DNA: TGTGCCAGCAGTGCGACCCACCCCCCGGCAGGGGCCACGCTCTACGAGCAGTACTTC.

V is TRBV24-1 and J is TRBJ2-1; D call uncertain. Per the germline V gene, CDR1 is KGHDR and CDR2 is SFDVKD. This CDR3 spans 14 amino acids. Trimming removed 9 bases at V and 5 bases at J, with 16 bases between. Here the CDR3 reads CATRSGSAHNEQFF. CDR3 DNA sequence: TGTGCCACCCGATCGGGCTCGGCACACAATGAGCAGTTCTTC.